The rows below give T cell receptor beta chains drawn from one sample of a study of cytomegalovirus exposure and HLA in healthy donors. The data were produced by immunoSEQ multiplex PCR, yet TCRdb's version contains in-frame clones alone and is incomplete. Counted here are some 120,000 clones, over 65% occurring once; the ten biggest clones make up about 6%. Source material: PBMCs. These receptors were obtained from a middle-aged woman in good health and CMV-seronegative. Both conserved end residues are part of each CDR3. The order of the fields is J gene, V gene, CDR3 protein.

j_call: TRBJ2-7; v_call: TRBV5-1; cdr3_aa: CASSRGTVSYEQYF
j_call: TRBJ1-1; v_call: TRBV5-4; cdr3_aa: CASSIGQGNTEAFF
j_call: TRBJ1-2; v_call: TRBV4-1; cdr3_aa: CASSHPGQGSYGYTF
j_call: TRBJ1-1; v_call: TRBV18; cdr3_aa: CASSPQGRTEAFF
j_call: TRBJ1-6; v_call: TRBV2; cdr3_aa: CASSDRGSGSPLHF
j_call: TRBJ1-2; v_call: TRBV19; cdr3_aa: CASTQGPGYTF
j_call: TRBJ2-5; v_call: TRBV7-8; cdr3_aa: CASSLRVRETQYF
j_call: TRBJ2-1; v_call: TRBV5-4; cdr3_aa: CASSFSGRVDNEQFF
j_call: TRBJ2-1; v_call: TRBV14; cdr3_aa: CASSQEGTSSEQFF
j_call: TRBJ2-2; v_call: TRBV5-1; cdr3_aa: CASSLRAGGNTGELFF
j_call: TRBJ2-1; v_call: TRBV27; cdr3_aa: CASSPGSAHNEQFF
j_call: TRBJ2-7; v_call: TRBV27; cdr3_aa: CASSLQGRPYEQYF
j_call: TRBJ2-1; v_call: TRBV28; cdr3_aa: CASSPLGAEQFF
j_call: TRBJ1-1; v_call: TRBV18; cdr3_aa: CASSEGGQDTEAFF
j_call: TRBJ2-1; v_call: TRBV9; cdr3_aa: CASSPPTSGSWDEQFF
j_call: TRBJ2-2; v_call: TRBV28; cdr3_aa: CASSFVGGLNTGELFF
j_call: TRBJ2-1; v_call: TRBV27; cdr3_aa: CASSLVGREQFF
j_call: TRBJ2-3; v_call: TRBV7-9; cdr3_aa: CASSLVQSTDTQYF
j_call: TRBJ2-7; v_call: TRBV9; cdr3_aa: CASSGNEVEQYF
j_call: TRBJ2-1; v_call: TRBV20-1; cdr3_aa: CSLRGNEQFF
j_call: TRBJ2-5; v_call: TRBV27; cdr3_aa: CASSLKTGVPETQYF
j_call: TRBJ2-2; v_call: TRBV7-2; cdr3_aa: CASSLGLVSGELFF
j_call: TRBJ2-5; v_call: TRBV5-1; cdr3_aa: CASHPGGSSAAETQYF
j_call: TRBJ1-1; v_call: TRBV7-6; cdr3_aa: CASRSRGGVNTEAFF
j_call: TRBJ2-1; v_call: TRBV28; cdr3_aa: CASSPVAEGRNNEQFF
j_call: TRBJ1-4; v_call: TRBV6-1; cdr3_aa: CASSSQQGNNEKLFF
j_call: TRBJ2-3; v_call: TRBV11-2; cdr3_aa: CASSLEGSGGFSTQYF
j_call: TRBJ2-7; v_call: TRBV7-8; cdr3_aa: CASSLLQRASYEQYF
j_call: TRBJ1-2; v_call: TRBV28; cdr3_aa: CASRRQANYGYTF
j_call: TRBJ2-7; v_call: TRBV14; cdr3_aa: CASSQGRIETYEQYF
j_call: TRBJ2-1; v_call: TRBV5-1; cdr3_aa: CASSPLGQGDEQFF
j_call: TRBJ1-1; v_call: TRBV4-2; cdr3_aa: CASSTGGTEAFF
j_call: TRBJ2-1; v_call: TRBV6-5; cdr3_aa: CASSDRVYNEQFF
j_call: TRBJ2-7; v_call: TRBV28; cdr3_aa: CASRGGGSFYEQYF
j_call: TRBJ2-1; v_call: TRBV6-6; cdr3_aa: CASSPRERNEQFF
j_call: TRBJ2-7; v_call: TRBV7-9; cdr3_aa: CASSGGDGESFYEQYF
j_call: TRBJ2-7; v_call: TRBV5-6; cdr3_aa: CASSFKAGDYEQYF
j_call: TRBJ2-7; v_call: TRBV13; cdr3_aa: CASSPRSGRAVYEQYF
j_call: TRBJ2-1; v_call: TRBV28; cdr3_aa: CASSLLYNEQFF
j_call: TRBJ2-6; v_call: TRBV18; cdr3_aa: CASSPSDRAASGANVLTF
j_call: TRBJ1-2; v_call: TRBV7-2; cdr3_aa: CASSFSQGGYGYTF
j_call: TRBJ2-2; v_call: TRBV5-6; cdr3_aa: CASSWGETGELFF
j_call: TRBJ2-7; v_call: TRBV5-4; cdr3_aa: CASSHRDSYEQYF
j_call: TRBJ2-2; v_call: TRBV7-9; cdr3_aa: CSSAPSGWAGELFF
j_call: TRBJ1-5; v_call: TRBV7-6; cdr3_aa: CASSLMGTGADQPQHF
j_call: TRBJ1-2; v_call: TRBV6-5; cdr3_aa: CASRTGTGYGYTF
j_call: TRBJ1-1; v_call: TRBV5-6; cdr3_aa: CASSFSLTGVEAFF
j_call: TRBJ2-3; v_call: TRBV10-3; cdr3_aa: CAISSTSATDTQYF
j_call: TRBJ2-4; v_call: TRBV6-5; cdr3_aa: CASSYSSGGNSQYF
j_call: TRBJ1-4; v_call: TRBV5-5; cdr3_aa: CASSPATTNEKLFF
j_call: TRBJ2-7; v_call: TRBV6-1; cdr3_aa: CASHPGLDYEQYF
j_call: TRBJ2-5; v_call: TRBV7-9; cdr3_aa: CASSLGTGFRETQYF
j_call: TRBJ1-1; v_call: TRBV7-2; cdr3_aa: CASSRIVGRGAFF
j_call: TRBJ1-5; v_call: TRBV6-5; cdr3_aa: CASSSGTGHNQPQHF